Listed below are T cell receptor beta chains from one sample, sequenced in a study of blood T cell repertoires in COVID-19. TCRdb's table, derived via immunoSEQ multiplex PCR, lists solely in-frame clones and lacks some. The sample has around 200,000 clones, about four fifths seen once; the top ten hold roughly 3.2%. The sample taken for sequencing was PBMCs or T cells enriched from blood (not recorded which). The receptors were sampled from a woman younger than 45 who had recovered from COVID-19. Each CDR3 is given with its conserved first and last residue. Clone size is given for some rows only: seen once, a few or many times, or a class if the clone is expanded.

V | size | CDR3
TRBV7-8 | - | CASMVALQETQYF
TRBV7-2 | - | CASSPRTSGRRPDTQYF
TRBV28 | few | CASSLGQGGFGYTF
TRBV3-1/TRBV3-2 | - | CASSPDRNTGELFF
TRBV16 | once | CASSQSRSTNEKLFF
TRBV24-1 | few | CATASSGGGDNQPQHF
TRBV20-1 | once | CSASSGSMDEQYF
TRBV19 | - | CASSIVGGNEKLFF
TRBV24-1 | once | CATSDYGGARTGELFF
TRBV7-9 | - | CASSPGTGAGYNSPLHF